This T cell receptor beta chain appears in the sequencing data of a study of blood T cell repertoires in COVID-19. The trim removed 4 bases at V and 4 bases at J, leaving 14 bases unmatched. The CDR3 has 17 amino acids. Germline CDR1 and CDR2: SNHLY and FYNNEI. Two consecutive negative NP/OP PCR tests, clearance, or resolved symptoms defined Cohort 3 recovery. Original processing methods: Amplification with reference gene primers provided the estimates of nucleated cell counts. Sequenced by immunoSEQ multiplex PCR; TCRdb stores in-frame clones only, minus some. That table furnishes V, J and clone size, whereas the DNA furnished D and trimming. Of approximately 350,000 clones detected, roughly nine tenths appear once; the ten largest clones hold about 1%.

The sample was PBMCs or T cells enriched from blood (not recorded which). The receptor's source is a man aged 18 to 30 who had recovered from COVID-19. The rearrangement links TRBV2 to TRBJ2-5, with TRBD2 matching over 8 bases. For the CDR3, the DNA is TGTGCCAGCAGTGGTAGGCGACTAGCGCCCCTAGGAGAGACCCAGTACTTC. Translating it yields CASSGRRLAPLGETQYF. Complete variable domain (other parts from reference TRBV2 and TRBJ2-5): EPEVTQTPSHQVTQMGQEVILRCVPISNHLYFYWYRQILGQKVEFLVSFYNNEISEKSEIFDDQFSVERPDGSNFTLKIRSTKLEDSAMYFCASSGRRLAPLGETQYFGPGTRLLVL.